These T cell receptor beta chains were read from a single sample in a study of T cells after yellow fever vaccination. One entry per CDR3 protein results from TCRdb running MiXCR on the 5' RACE reads. The table has about 350,000 distinct CDR3 sequences, over 4% seen once. The sample here was PBMCs, taken 5 days after the yellow fever booster vaccination. These receptors were collected from a man aged 18 to 29 who received the YFV17D yellow fever vaccine. CDR3s include the opening cysteine and the closing phenylalanine or tryptophan. Clone size is not always given. Where it is, it says once, few, many or a class for expanded clones.

v_gene	j_gene	abundance	CDR3aa
TRBV20-1	TRBJ1-2	few	CSAMPYGYTF
TRBV29-1	TRBJ1-2	few	CSVAFRGGYTF
TRBV7-9	TRBJ1-1	NA	CASLAPGGSANTEAFF
TRBV6-1	TRBJ2-5	NA	CASSARAGGWLETQYF
TRBV16	TRBJ1-5	NA	CASNRYGFKGQPQHF
TRBV4-1	TRBJ1-6	few	CASSQDPRQTYNSPLHF
TRBV4-3	TRBJ2-3	few	CASSQKGRLANTDTQYF
TRBV28	TRBJ2-5	NA	CASSSLRSRETQYF
TRBV6-2/TRBV6-3	TRBJ1-1	NA	CASTPPSEVTYSHEAFF
TRBV24-1	TRBJ2-1	NA	CATSEVGPGNEQFF
TRBV7-2	TRBJ2-1	NA	CASSFLWRDNEQFF
TRBV20-1	TRBJ2-3	NA	CSARVVTGSGTQYF
TRBV2	TRBJ1-4	few	CARGGYEKLFF
TRBV20-1	TRBJ2-5	NA	CSASAGGSGETQYF
TRBV20-1	TRBJ1-4	many	CSARDGGLSKKLFF
TRBV6-5	TRBJ1-4	few	CASSPAPLYEKLFF
TRBV29-1	TRBJ2-3	many	CSVGGAGPTRADTQYF